One TCR beta chain is described in this entry. Time point described: peripheral blood 6 weeks after treatment start. The CDR3 consists of 17 residues. The V gene's germline CDR1 is LGHNA and CDR2 YNFKEQ. The J segment lost 4 bases and the V segment lost 4 bases, leaving 11 bases of the junction unmatched. Profiled with immunoSEQ multiplex PCR; TCRdb holds only in-frame clones, not every one. The profile shows about 48,000 clones, 75% to 90% of them singletons. This entry belongs to a study of PD-L1 blockade in urothelial cancer. The sequences come from PBMCs, collected around atezolizumab (anti-PD-L1) treatment. The source is a man in his 60s with urothelial cancer. This chain connects TRBV4-2 to TRBJ2-1, with 9 bases matching TRBD2. The CDR3 protein is CASSPDPLSGGYNEQFF. The DNA for the CDR3 is TGTGCCAGCAGCCCCGACCCCCTTAGCGGGGGATACAATGAGCAGTTCTTC.